This entry features one T cell receptor beta chain sequence. This clonotype was detected only a few times. Its antigen has not been determined. Base-call qualities are not available, and no considerably larger clone is one nucleotide away. The sample's treatment or condition label is to be understood as: live attenuated yellow fever vaccine strain. At each blood-draw timepoint, two biological replicates of bulk PBMCs were obtained. A standard Ficoll-Paque protocol was used to isolate PBMCs from peripheral blood. TriZol was used to extract RNA from bulk PBMCs, from CD4 and CD8 fractions, and from dextramer-positive and dextramer-negative fractions. The CDR3 sequence holds 13 residues, the cysteine and phenylalanine included. The read is trimmed to its CDR3 DNA, 39 bases read in frame from base 1. The germline V gene encodes CDR1 DFQATT and CDR2 SNEGSKA (reference sequence). V and J lose 6 bases and 6 bases, and a span of 17 bases separates them.

Reads for this sample came from an Illumina NovaSeq 6000. TCR cDNA was made using 5'RACE template switching, a step that added a universal primer site and unique molecular identifiers. cDNA synthesis was primed from both the TCR alpha and TCR beta constant segments. Library amplification involved two PCR steps, and the second step added sample barcodes and sequencing adapters. Sequencing of libraries was done on Illumina HiSeq 2500 (2x100 bp) or NovaSeq (2x150 bp). The authors processed their data as follows. Reads were demultiplexed and collapsed into UMI consensus sequences with MIGEC, and V(D)J alignment was performed with MiXCR. Clonotypes responding to the vaccine were identified with edgeR on replicate PBMC samples, with the criteria of FDR below 0.01 and a log2 fold change above 5 up to day 15. CD4 or CD8 identity was assigned to each bulk clonotype according to whether the clonotype was present at higher abundance in the sequenced CD4 repertoire or the sequenced CD8 repertoire. TCRdb handled the public reads itself, with Q25 trimming in fastp and clone calling in MiXCR, and kept productive beta chains. Rows are combined by CDR3 protein, so each entry shows the most common genes and DNA. The V and J calls here are based on TCRdb, not the publication. This sample lists roughly 350,000 distinct CDR3 sequences; roughly 4.3% were detected once. Around 23% of the sample rests with the top ten.

This record comes from a study of T cells after yellow fever vaccination (dated by TCRdb to about 2019). Describing the broader study: The SMART-Seq v4 Ultra Low Input RNA kit was used to prepare libraries from fractions with low cell numbers. Blood was drawn at multiple timepoints before and after primary and secondary immunization, with bulk PBMC replicates and cell subsets isolated. Two healthy male donors, one aged 18 to 30 and one aged 30 to 40 years, were included in the cohort. To follow T-cell clones before and after both primary and booster YFV17D yellow fever vaccination, bulk TCR alpha and beta repertoires underwent longitudinal sequencing. Overall results and qualifications from the work: A small fraction of clonotypes appeared in both the CD4 and CD8 compartments, likely as a result of convergent recombination. The secondary T-cell response was weaker than the primary response but faster, peaking on day 5 instead of day 15. Because abundant contaminating clonotypes from the bulk population could be contained in FACS-sorted repertoires, computational filtering was required. After the booster, most clones that had expanded after primary vaccination were detected again (about 97% of CD4 and roughly nine tenths of CD8), suggesting broad maintenance of memory. The study included only a couple of donors, which limits how far the findings can be generalized.

Here the sequenced sample was PBMCs, taken 5 days after the yellow fever booster vaccination. This receptor was obtained from a man younger than 35 who received the YFV17D yellow fever vaccine. This sequence uses TRBV20-1 and TRBJ2-5, with a tentative D gene TRBD2 over 6 matching bases. The CDR3: CSAREAGSQTQYF. The bases read TGCAGTGCAAGGGAGGCAGGGTCACAGACCCAGTACTTC.